This paragraph covers one T cell receptor beta chain sequence. The data were taken from a study of blood T cell repertoires in COVID-19. About the study: Acute and convalescent COVID-19 samples came from the United States, Italy and Spain.

As processed by the authors: Nucleated cell counts were estimated from reference gene primer amplification. Using immunoSEQ multiplex PCR, the repertoire was profiled, and TCRdb retains in-frame clones only, with some absent. The V and J calls and clone size were taken over from that table, and D and trimming were inferred from the DNA. The sample holds some 180,000 clones; more than 65% are singletons and the top ten take roughly a tenth. The CDR3 spans 17 residues. Germline trimming cut 2 bases from V and 0 bases from J; bases unmatched to any gene: 8. Per germline, CDR1 SGHDT and CDR2 YYEEEE. The origin of this receptor is a man between 65 and 80 years old with active or convalescent COVID-19. Material for sequencing was peripheral blood. The rearrangement joins TRBV5-6 to TRBJ2-7; 10 bases align to TRBD2. The CDR3: CASSFLGLAVDSYEQYF. CDR3 in DNA: TGTGCCAGCAGCTTTCTAGGACTAGCGGTAGACTCCTACGAGCAGTACTTC.